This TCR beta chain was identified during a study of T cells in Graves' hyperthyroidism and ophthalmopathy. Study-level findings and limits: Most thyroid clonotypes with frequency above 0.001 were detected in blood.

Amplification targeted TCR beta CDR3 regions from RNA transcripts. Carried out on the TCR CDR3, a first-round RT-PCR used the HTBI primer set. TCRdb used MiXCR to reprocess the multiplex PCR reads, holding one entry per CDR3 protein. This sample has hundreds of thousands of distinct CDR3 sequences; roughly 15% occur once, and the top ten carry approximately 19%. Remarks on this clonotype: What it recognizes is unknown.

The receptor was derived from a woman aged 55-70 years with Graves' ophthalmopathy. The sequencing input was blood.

CDR3: CASSIGGSRTGELFF. The CDR3 DNA sequence: TGTGCCAGTAGTATCGGGGGGAGTCGCACCGGGGAGCTGTTTTTT. This sequence joins TRBV19 and TRBJ2-2; 7 nucleotides match TRBD2. The ends lost 3 bases at V and 4 bases at J; junction bases unmatched: 5. CDR3 length: 15 residues. Germline V gene data show CDR1 as LNHDA and CDR2 as SQIVND (reference sequence).